These 9 T cell receptor beta chains were sequenced from one sample in a study of blood T cell repertoires in COVID-19. The repertoire was sequenced with immunoSEQ multiplex PCR; TCRdb's copy has only in-frame clones and lacks some. Of around 56,000 clones listed, around 80% are singletons. The material sequenced was peripheral blood. The receptors were gathered from a man in his fifties or sixties with acute or convalescent COVID-19.

The chain is built from TRBV7-2 and TRBJ1-2; 8 positions match TRBD1. CDR1 SGHTA and CDR2 FQGNSA come from the germline V gene. V was clipped by 5 bases and J by 6 bases; unmatched bases: 8. The length of the CDR3 is 14 residues. CDR3 region: CASSARQGRDGYTF. Written as DNA, the CDR3 is TGTGCCAGCAGCGCCCGACAGGGGCGGGATGGCTACACCTTC. Full variable domain (outside the CDR3, taken from reference TRBV7-2 and TRBJ1-2): GAGVSQSPSNKVTEKGKDVELRCDPISGHTALYWYRQSLGQGLEFLIYFQGNSAPDKSGLPSDRFSAERTGGSVSTLTIQRTQQEDSAVYLCASSARQGRDGYTFGSGTRLTVV.

The rearrangement joins TRBV10-3 to TRBJ2-5; D is perhaps TRBD1 (5 bases). CDR1 is ENHRY, CDR2 SYGVKD, per germline. Between the trimmed V and J ends, which lost 6 bases and 2 bases, there was a span of 13 bases. CDR3 length: 14 residues. The DNA for the CDR3 is TGTGCCATCAGCCCGTCGGCAGGGCAAGAGACCCAGTACTTC. It encodes CAISPSAGQETQYF.

This chain uses TRBV7-6 with TRBJ2-5; maybe TRBD1 (7 bases). Germline-derived CDR1 and CDR2 are SGHVS and FNYEAQ. The V end was cut by 1 base, the J end by 2 bases, with 14 bases between. The CDR3 length is 16 residues. CDR3 sequence: CASSLGRGRGQETQYF. CDR3 DNA sequence: TGTGCCAGCAGCTTAGGGCGGGGCAGGGGGCAAGAGACCCAGTACTTC. Using reference TRBV7-6 and TRBJ2-5 for the parts outside the CDR3, the full variable domain is GAGVSQSPRYKVTKRGQDVALRCDPISGHVSLYWYRQALGQGPEFLTYFNYEAQQDKSGLPNDRFSAERPEGSISTLTIQRTEQRDSAMYRCASSLGRGRGQETQYFGPGTRLLVL.

This rearrangement joins TRBV3-1 (or the pseudogene TRBV3-2) to TRBJ1-4; D is undetermined. V was pared by 2 bases and J by 4 bases, with 11 bases between. The CDR3 sequence is 15 residues long. The germline V gene has CDR1 LGHDT and CDR2 YNNKEL (reference sequence). The CDR3 loop is CASSQFGANNEKLFF. The CDR3 coding sequence is TGTGCCAGCAGCCAATTCGGAGCCAATAATGAAAAACTGTTTTTT.

The sample holds a few counts of this clone. The chain couples TRBV6-6 to TRBJ1-1; tentatively, D is TRBD1 (5 bases). CDR1 is MNHNY and CDR2 is SVGAGI in the germline V gene (reference sequence). The CDR3 covers 14 residues. Between the trimmed V and J ends, which lost 10 bases and 0 bases, there was a span of 15 bases. This CDR3 is CATRREGMNTEAFF. The CDR3 DNA sequence: TGTGCCACCCGACGGGAGGGGATGAACACTGAAGCTTTCTTT.

J is TRBJ1-6 and V is TRBV7-6, with D possibly being TRBD1 (6 bases). The CDR3 loop spans 19 amino acids. V was clipped by 4 bases and J by 0 bases, with 19 bases between them. CDR1 SGHVS and CDR2 FNYEAQ come from the germline V gene. In DNA form, the CDR3 reads TGTGCCAGCAGCTCCCGCTCTCAGGGGTCTAGCTCCTATAATTCACCCCTCCACTTT. It yields the protein CASSSRSQGSSSYNSPLHF.

V gene TRBV6-5 combines with J gene TRBJ2-7; 8 nucleotides match TRBD2. The V segment lost 10 bases and the J segment 7 bases; nucleotides outside the gene matches: 6. CDR3 size: 11 residues. CDR1 is MNHEY and CDR2 is SVGAGI in the germline V gene. The CDR3 DNA follows: TGTGCCACGGGGGGGGGTGTAGAGCAGTACTTC. Amino acid sequence: CATGGGVEQYF.

The chain employs TRBV5-1 and TRBJ1-1, with TRBD1 identical over 9 bases. Germline values: CDR1 SGHRS, CDR2 YFSETQ. V was clipped by 4 bases and J by 5 bases; unmatched bases: 9. The CDR3 extends over 15 amino acids. CDR3 in DNA: TGCGCCAGCAGCGCGGGACAGGGAAGAAGTACTGAAGCTTTCTTT. Translation: CASSAGQGRSTEAFF.

V and J are TRBV2 and TRBJ2-5, with 8 nucleotides matching TRBD2. The CDR3 has 15 residues. V was pared by 8 bases and J by 5 bases, with 13 bases of the junction left unmatched. Per germline, CDR1 SNHLY and CDR2 FYNNEI. The CDR3 nucleotides read TGTGCCAGCGCTCCCCCCGGGACTAGAGGCGAGACCCAGTACTTC. Its protein is CASAPPGTRGETQYF.